This T cell receptor (beta chain) comes out of a study of shared clonotypes between healthy human individuals. Findings and caveats of the study: With few donors, the genetic and exposure-history diversity represented was limited.

The repertoire was sequenced with immunoSEQ multiplex PCR; TCRdb's copy has only in-frame clones and lacks some. The sample shows over a million clones, around 76% of them seen only once. As for this clone: Its antigen is not known.

Germline CDR1 MNHEY, CDR2 SVGAGI. The V and J ends lost 6 bases and 9 bases respectively, with 15 bases between them. The CDR3 is 14 residues long. The sequence was collected from a man aged 18-30 years in good health. The chain recombines TRBV6-5 with TRBJ1-6; D uncertain. The sample consisted of memory CD4+ T cells sorted from blood. The subset: CD45RA-negative fraction. DNA for the CDR3: TGTGCCAGCAGATGGGGAGCGGGAGGTTCACCCCTCCACTTT. It yields the protein CASRWGAGGSPLHF.